This T cell receptor (beta chain) was identified during a study of cytomegalovirus exposure and HLA in healthy donors (dated by TCRdb to about 2017). Regarding the complete study: An earlier analysis of several hundred of the donors reported 250 to 350 Gb of sequence data and approximately 110 million unique TCR beta sequences from 150 million to 200 million T cells. About 300 gigabases of sequencing data and approximately 84 million unique TCR sequences were included in an early release covering roughly 600 HLA-typed donors. The genetic ancestry cluster associated with self-reported Caucasian donors included around 76% of the approximately 400 genotyped donors. The study was designed to test whether signatures of past pathogen exposure could be identified by cataloging public T cell receptors. The T cell repertoires of some 700 subjects were profiled by immunosequencing and related to cytomegalovirus serostatus. Along with the 666-subject first cohort, a separate validation cohort of roughly 110 different subjects was used. The study combined high-throughput TCR immunosequencing, statistical association of individual TCRs with disease status, and machine learning to predict cytomegalovirus infection status. In a later analysis, previously published TCR beta repertoires from fewer than 750 donors were re-analyzed and high-resolution HLA genotyping was added so that TCR occurrence patterns could be studied. Rather than using new phenotypic data, the later analysis identified candidate immune exposures from TCR beta sequences and from how often those sequences occurred across donors. An earlier analysis of some 500 of the donors applied high-throughput TCR beta sequencing to assess whether each TCR beta V gene segment acted as functional or pseudogenic. Donor age, sex, ethnicity and CMV serostatus were compiled alongside the repertoire data. A later genetic analysis took genome-wide SNP genotypes for about three fifths of the 666 donors and used that subset as a discovery cohort. Every discovery cohort repertoire had been produced on one sequencing platform. HLA typing covered class I and class II loci at four-digit resolution. The number of donors typed differed by locus, with about 629-630 for A, B, C, DRB1 and DQB1, 522 for DQA1, some 570 for DPA1, and some 440 for DPB1. About five DR-DQ haplotypes were treated as single units for association and clustering because of strong linkage in the cohort. Among roughly 370 genotyped donors of the cohort, an average of approximately 240,000 unique TCR beta nucleotide sequences were sequenced per donor, around 18% of them non-productive.

The library was made by the immunoSEQ multiplex PCR assay. The multiplex PCR relied on a mix of 60 forward primers for TCR Vbeta segments and 13 reverse primers for TCR Jbeta segments. A multiplex PCR assay on genomic DNA amplified the CDR3 region of rearranged TCR beta genes. The Illumina HiSeq System was used to sequence the amplified TCR beta libraries as 87-base-pair reads. The authors' analysis ran thus. In a later analysis, around 80 million unique TCR beta chains were counted across the approximately 670 repertoires, and some 10 million of these chains were shared by at least two donors. Raw reads were error-corrected and collapsed into unique sequences with a nearest-neighbor algorithm that merged closely related sequences to remove PCR and sequencing errors. V, D and J gene segments were assigned by aligning CDR3 sequences to IMGT reference sequences. For a sequence to be retained, a match of at least six nucleotides was required to both a V gene segment and a J gene segment. A rearrangement counted as productive if the CDR3 had no stop codons and remained in frame with V and J, and every other rearrangement counted as non-productive. Following IMGT convention, CDR3 was defined as the stretch from the second conserved V-encoded cysteine to the conserved J-encoded phenylalanine. The earlier analysis of approximately 590 of the donors excluded any sequence lacking an unambiguous match to a single V gene segment. In an earlier analysis of a few hundred of the donors, V segments were called functional above 56.7% productive rearrangements and were called segregating when the between-donor standard deviation exceeded 5%. A statistical classification framework was built for diagnosing cytomegalovirus status from the catalog of TCR beta chain sequences. V and J gene assignment, in a later analysis, came from comparing TCR nucleotide sequences with IMGT/GENE-DB human TR gene sequences. The TCRdist pipeline was used in a later analysis to assign CDR3 sequences and most-parsimonious VDJ recombination scenarios. In a later analysis, each TCR beta chain was defined by its CDR3 amino acid sequence together with its V-gene family, and reads lacking a unique V-gene family were excluded. To address suspected cross-contamination and a sequencing artifact, a later analysis removed several hundred highly shared, low-generation-probability nucleotide sequences. In a later analysis, a clonal expansion index was calculated for each public chain from normalized within-repertoire ranks of inferred template counts. A later analysis computed generation probabilities with a VDJ recombination model fitted to out-of-frame rearrangements, and checked the results against IGoR. In a later analysis, TCR-TCR, TCR-HLA and TCR-CMV co-occurrence was scored with hypergeometric tests, and a repertoire-size bias correction was applied to TCR pairs. In a later analysis, false discovery rates were estimated by permuting HLA or CMV assignments 20 times. In a later analysis, co-occurring TCRs were grouped using DBSCAN, and TCRdist sequence similarity was added for clustering within HLA-allele-positive subsets. Repertoires with fewer than 30,000 or more than 120,000 public chains were left out of co-occurrence clustering, as were about five repertoires with anomalous nucleotide sharing. What TCRdb holds here is the immuneACCESS table cut down to in-frame rearrangements. Part of the clones is not present; checked against another copy, under half of the missing clones reflect an unresolved V gene, and the others are unexplained. V and J calls and clone size are those listed in that table; D and trimming were worked out from the DNA. The sample has 150,000 to 200,000 clones on record, 70% to 80% of them singletons. The ten largest clonotypes hold 1.5% to 2% of the sample.

V has 4 bases trimmed and J has 8 bases trimmed; junction bases matching no gene number 7. According to the germline V gene, CDR1 reads SGHRS and CDR2 reads YFSETQ. Including cysteine and phenylalanine, the CDR3 has 13 amino acids. Only the CDR3 DNA is retained, 39 bases long and in frame from the first base. In regard to this clone: This receptor's antigen is unknown. Base-call qualities are not available, and no considerably larger clone is one nucleotide away.

In total, 600 or so healthy bone marrow donors made up the cohort. All cohort members were sampled while nominally healthy, although unrecorded immune exposures were likely present. The donor was CMV seronegative and belonged to the group of approximately 320 seronegative cohort members. Each donor provided a peripheral blood sample, and peripheral blood mononuclear cells were used for TCR beta sequencing. The Qiagen DNeasy Blood Extraction Kit was used to extract genomic DNA from the blood cell samples. Here is what the overall study found, with its caveats: Immune exposure information for the cohort was limited to CMV serostatus. A total of fewer than 200 TCR beta chains were listed by the study as associated with cytomegalovirus. Compared with the approximately 670-donor mean, donors in an Asian-associated ancestry cluster had fewer N-insertions in productive TCRs, according to a later genetic analysis. A few of the identified cytomegalovirus-associated TCR beta chains were confirmed in vitro to be specific for cytomegalovirus antigens. Sequencing depth was assumed to be roughly uniform across donors in the presence/absence analyses, though that assumption may not hold. In a later analysis, the rate of TCR association differed among HLA loci, with DRB1 alleles having the most associated TCRs and HLA-C alleles having the fewest. Because the 87-base-pair reads could not distinguish some IMGT-functional V segments, including TRBV6-2 and TRBV6-3, those segments were excluded. A further reported finding was that TCR beta sequences accurately predicted the HLA-A and HLA-B alleles for most subjects in the first cohort. In a later genetic analysis, a missense DCLRE1C variant was associated with V-gene and J-gene trimming of TCR beta chains, and the association was replicated in an independent cohort. According to a later analysis, parvovirus B19, influenza, CMV and Epstein-Barr virus appeared linked to several top co-occurrence clusters. According to a later analysis, most CMV-associated TCR beta chains appeared to be HLA-restricted, and the HLA associations seemed to be driven largely by CMV exposure. In an earlier analysis of over 550 of the donors, most TCR beta V segments were observed in productive rearrangements about 87% or about 30% of the time, broadly matching IMGT annotations. The cohort was sequenced for TCR beta chains only, and without alpha or paired-chain data the features that could be detected were limited. Compared with equally common non-associated chains, HLA-associated TCR beta chains in a later analysis were more clonally expanded and had lower generation probabilities. Because HLA typing was unavailable for some donors at each locus, only the typed subset was used in association tests. The classifier was reported to diagnose cytomegalovirus status with high specificity and sensitivity in both the original and validation cohorts. Linkage disequilibrium might explain the correlated functional status among segregating V segments, but an unknown experimental factor could not be ruled out. Because counts were too low, 15 to 20 rarely observed V segments, including chromosome 9 orphons, were excluded from the earlier analysis of fewer than 650 of the donors. Across donors, most TCR sequences were observed very rarely, whereas some public TCRs were present in many individuals. Assigning TCR associations to individual alleles was difficult when HLA alleles, especially DR and DQ, strongly co-occurred. A cluster of highly shared sequence variants was judged likely to represent a technical artifact of the sequencing pipeline. The authors suggested that the approach could potentially be generalized to other disease states and immunological phenotypes. At a false discovery rate of 0.05, a later analysis linked under 20,000 TCR beta sequences to specific HLA alleles.

This clonotype was obtained from a woman in her fifties or sixties in good health and CMV-seronegative. Recombination linked TRBV5-1 to TRBJ1-2, and 8 junctional nucleotides match TRBD1. Sequencing input: PBMCs. The DNA reads as follows: TGCGCCAGCAGCCCGGACAGGGTCGGCGGCTACACCTTC. Its protein reads: CASSPDRVGGYTF.